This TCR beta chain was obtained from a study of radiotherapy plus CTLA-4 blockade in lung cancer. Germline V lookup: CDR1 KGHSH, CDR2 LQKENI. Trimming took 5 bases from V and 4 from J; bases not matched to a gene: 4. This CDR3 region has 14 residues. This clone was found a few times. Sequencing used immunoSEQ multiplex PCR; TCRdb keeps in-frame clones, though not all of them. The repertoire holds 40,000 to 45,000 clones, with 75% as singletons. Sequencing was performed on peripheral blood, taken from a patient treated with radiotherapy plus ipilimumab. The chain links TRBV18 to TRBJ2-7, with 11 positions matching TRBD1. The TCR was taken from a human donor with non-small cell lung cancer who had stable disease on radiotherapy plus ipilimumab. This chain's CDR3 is CASSVGTGGYEQYF. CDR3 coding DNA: TGTGCCAGCTCAGTTGGGACAGGGGGGTACGAGCAGTACTTC. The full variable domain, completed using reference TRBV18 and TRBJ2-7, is NAGVMQNPRHLVRRRGQEARLRCSPMKGHSHVYWYRQLPEEGLKFMVYLQKENIIDESGMPKERFSAEFPKEGPSILRIQQVVRGDSAAYFCASSVGTGGYEQYFGPGTRLTVT.